In its sample, the clone carrying this T cell receptor beta chain was seen once. This sample was included in a study of blood T cell repertoires in COVID-19. The CDR3 is 15 amino acids. Germline values: CDR1 MGHRA, CDR2 YSYEKL. V gave up 1 base and J gave up 6 bases, with 13 bases separating them. Profiled with immunoSEQ multiplex PCR; TCRdb holds only in-frame clones, not every one. The sample lists some 110,000 clones; roughly 82% were seen once. The material sequenced was peripheral blood. This chain connects TRBV4-1 to TRBJ2-1, with D possibly TRBD2 on 5 matching bases. The sequence derives from a man between 60 and 75 years old with acute or convalescent COVID-19. CDR3 in DNA: TGCGCCAGCAGCCAAGCCCCGGGGAGACTCAATGAGCAGTTCTTC. Its translation: CASSQAPGRLNEQFF.